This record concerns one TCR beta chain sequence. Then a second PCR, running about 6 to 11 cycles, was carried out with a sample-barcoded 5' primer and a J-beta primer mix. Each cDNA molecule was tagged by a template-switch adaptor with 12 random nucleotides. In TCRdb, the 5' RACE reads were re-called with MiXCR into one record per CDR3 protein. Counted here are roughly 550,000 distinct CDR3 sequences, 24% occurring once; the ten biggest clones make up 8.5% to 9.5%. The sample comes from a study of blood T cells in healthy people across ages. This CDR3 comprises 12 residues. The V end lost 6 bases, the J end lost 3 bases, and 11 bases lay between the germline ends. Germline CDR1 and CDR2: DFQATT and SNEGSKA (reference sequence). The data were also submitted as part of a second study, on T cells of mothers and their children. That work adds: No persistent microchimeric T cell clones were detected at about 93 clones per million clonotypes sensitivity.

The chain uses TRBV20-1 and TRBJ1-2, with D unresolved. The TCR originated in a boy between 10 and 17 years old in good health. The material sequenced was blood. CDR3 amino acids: CSALPGDYGYTF. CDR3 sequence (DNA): TGCAGTGCCCTTCCAGGCGACTATGGCTACACCTTC.